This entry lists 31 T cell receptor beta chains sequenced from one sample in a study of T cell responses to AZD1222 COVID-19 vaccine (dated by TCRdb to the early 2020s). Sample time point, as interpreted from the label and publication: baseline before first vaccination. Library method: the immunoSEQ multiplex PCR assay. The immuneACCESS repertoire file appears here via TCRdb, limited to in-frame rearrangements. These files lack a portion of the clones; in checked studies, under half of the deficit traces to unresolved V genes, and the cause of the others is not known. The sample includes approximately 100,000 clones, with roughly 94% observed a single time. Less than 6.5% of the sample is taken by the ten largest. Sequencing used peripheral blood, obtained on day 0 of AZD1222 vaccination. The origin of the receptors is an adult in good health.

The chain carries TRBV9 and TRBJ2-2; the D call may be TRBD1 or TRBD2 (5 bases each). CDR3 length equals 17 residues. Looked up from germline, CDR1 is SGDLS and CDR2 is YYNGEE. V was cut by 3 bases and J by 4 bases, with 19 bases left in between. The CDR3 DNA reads TGTGCCAGCAGCGGGGGGACCGGCCCGTGGGGCACCGGGGAGCTGTTTTTT. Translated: CASSGGTGPWGTGELFF.

The DNA for the CDR3 is TGTGCCAGCAGTGCCTGGGAGAACGAGCAGTACTTC. The encoded protein is CASSAWENEQYF. V gene TRBV12-3 or TRBV12-4 combines with J gene TRBJ2-7; D is perhaps TRBD2 (5 bases). Trimming cost V 5 bases and J 5 bases, with 10 bases left between them. CDR3 length equals 12 residues.

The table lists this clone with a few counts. Here the CDR3 DNA reads TGTGCCAGCAGGCAGGGGGCCGGGGAGCTGTTTTTT. Protein product: CASRQGAGELFF. J is TRBJ2-2 and V is TRBV28; TRBD1 agrees at 7 bases. Trimming took 6 bases from V and 6 from J; bases not matched to a gene: 1. The germline V gene encodes CDR1 MDHEN and CDR2 SYDVKM. The CDR3 consists of 12 residues.

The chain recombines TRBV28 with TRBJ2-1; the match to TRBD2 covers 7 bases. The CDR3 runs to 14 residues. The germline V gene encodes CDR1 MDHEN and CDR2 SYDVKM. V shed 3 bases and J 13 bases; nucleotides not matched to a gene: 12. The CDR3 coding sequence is TGTGCCAGCAGTTTGACGCCCGGACTAGTGCTTCAGTTCTTC. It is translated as CASSLTPGLVLQFF. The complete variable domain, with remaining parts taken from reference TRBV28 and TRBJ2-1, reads DVKVTQSSRYLVKRTGEKVFLECVQDMDHENMFWYRQDPGLGLRLIYFSYDVKMKEKGDIPEGYSVSREKKERFSLILESASTNQTSMYLCASSLTPGLVLQFFGPGTRLTVL.

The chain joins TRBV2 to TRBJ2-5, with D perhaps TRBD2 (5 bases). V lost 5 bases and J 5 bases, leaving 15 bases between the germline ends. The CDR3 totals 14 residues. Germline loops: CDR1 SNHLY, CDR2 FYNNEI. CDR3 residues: CASSNLVGGETQYF. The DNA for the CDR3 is TGTGCCAGCAGTAACCTAGTTGGCGGGGAGACCCAGTACTTC.

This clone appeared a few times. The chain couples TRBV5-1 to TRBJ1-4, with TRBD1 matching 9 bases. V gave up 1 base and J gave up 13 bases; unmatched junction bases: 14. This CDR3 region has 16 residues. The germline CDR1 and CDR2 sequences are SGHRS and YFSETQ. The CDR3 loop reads CASSLTQTGQGSRLFF. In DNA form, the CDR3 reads TGCGCCAGCAGCTTGACTCAAACGGGACAGGGTAGTAGACTGTTTTTT.

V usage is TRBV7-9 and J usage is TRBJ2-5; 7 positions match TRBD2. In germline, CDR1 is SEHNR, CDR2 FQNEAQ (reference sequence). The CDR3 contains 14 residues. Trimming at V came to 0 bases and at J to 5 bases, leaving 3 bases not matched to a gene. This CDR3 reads CASSLAGGTETQYF. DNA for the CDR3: TGTGCCAGCAGCTTAGCGGGAGGGACGGAGACCCAGTACTTC.

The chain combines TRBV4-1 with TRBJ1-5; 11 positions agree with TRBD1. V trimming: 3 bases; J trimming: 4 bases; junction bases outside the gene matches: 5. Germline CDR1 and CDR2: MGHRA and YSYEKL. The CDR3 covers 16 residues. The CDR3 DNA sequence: TGCGCCAGCAGCCAGAGGGGACAGGGGGAAAATCAGCCCCAGCATTTT. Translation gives CASSQRGQGENQPQHF.

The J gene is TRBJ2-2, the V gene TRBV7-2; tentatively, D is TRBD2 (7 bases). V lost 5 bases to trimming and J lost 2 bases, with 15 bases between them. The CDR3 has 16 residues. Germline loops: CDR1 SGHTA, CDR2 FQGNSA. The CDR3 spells CASSGGASLNTGELFF. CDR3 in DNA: TGTGCCAGCAGCGGGGGGGCTAGCTTAAACACCGGGGAGCTGTTTTTT.

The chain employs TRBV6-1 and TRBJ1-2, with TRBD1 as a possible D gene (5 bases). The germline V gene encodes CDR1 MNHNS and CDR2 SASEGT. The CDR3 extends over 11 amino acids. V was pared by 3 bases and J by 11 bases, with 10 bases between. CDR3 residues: CASSDRGGYTF. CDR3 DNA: TGTGCCAGCAGTGACCGTGGGGGTTACACCTTC.

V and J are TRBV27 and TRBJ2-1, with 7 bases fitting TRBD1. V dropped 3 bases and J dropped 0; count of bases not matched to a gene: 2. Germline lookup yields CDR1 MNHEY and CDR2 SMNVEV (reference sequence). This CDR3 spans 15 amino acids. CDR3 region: CASSLRGLSYNEQFF. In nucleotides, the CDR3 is TGTGCCAGCAGTTTGAGGGGGCTCTCCTACAATGAGCAGTTCTTC.

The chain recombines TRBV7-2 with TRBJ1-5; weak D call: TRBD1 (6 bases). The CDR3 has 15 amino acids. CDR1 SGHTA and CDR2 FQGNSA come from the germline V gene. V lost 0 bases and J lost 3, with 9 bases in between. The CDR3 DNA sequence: TGTGCCAGCAGCTTAGCGTCAGGGGTCAATCAGCCCCAGCATTTT. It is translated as CASSLASGVNQPQHF.

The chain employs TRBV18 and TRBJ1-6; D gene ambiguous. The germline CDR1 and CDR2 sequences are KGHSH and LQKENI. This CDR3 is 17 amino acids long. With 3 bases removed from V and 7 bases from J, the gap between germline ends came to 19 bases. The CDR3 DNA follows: TGTGCCAGCTCACCCCAAAACGTACTAATAGGAAATTCACCCCTCCACTTT. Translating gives CASSPQNVLIGNSPLHF.

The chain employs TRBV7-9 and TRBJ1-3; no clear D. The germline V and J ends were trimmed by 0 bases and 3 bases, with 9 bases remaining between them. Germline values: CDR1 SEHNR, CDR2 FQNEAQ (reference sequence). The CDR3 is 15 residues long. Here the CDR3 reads CASSLAGVRGNTIYF. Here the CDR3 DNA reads TGTGCCAGCAGCTTAGCCGGGGTACGTGGAAACACCATATATTTT.

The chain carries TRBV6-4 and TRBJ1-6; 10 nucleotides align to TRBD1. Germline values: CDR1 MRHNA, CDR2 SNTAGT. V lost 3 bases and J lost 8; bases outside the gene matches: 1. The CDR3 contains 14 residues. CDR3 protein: CASSEGQGHSPLHF. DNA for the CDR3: TGTGCCAGCAGTGAGGGACAGGGGCATTCACCCCTCCACTTT.

The CDR3 nucleotides are TGTGCCAGCAGCGTAGGGAGGAGCTCTGGAAACACCATATATTTT. Translated, it gives CASSVGRSSGNTIYF. The chain links TRBV9 to TRBJ1-3, with D unresolved. The CDR3 runs 15 residues. V lost 0 bases to trimming and J lost 0 bases, with 7 bases between them. Germline V CDR1 and CDR2: SGDLS, YYNGEE. Using reference TRBV9 and TRBJ1-3 for the parts outside the CDR3, the full variable domain is DSGVTQTPKHLITATGQRVTLRCSPRSGDLSVYWYQQSLDQGLQFLIQYYNGEERAKGNILERFSAQQFPDLHSELNLSSLELGDSALYFCASSVGRSSGNTIYFGEGSWLTVV.

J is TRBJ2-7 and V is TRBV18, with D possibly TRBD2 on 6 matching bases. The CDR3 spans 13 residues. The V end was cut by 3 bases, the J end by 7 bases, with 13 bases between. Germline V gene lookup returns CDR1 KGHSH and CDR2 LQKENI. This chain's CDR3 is CASSPLSGGEQYF. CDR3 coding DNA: TGTGCCAGCTCACCCCTCTCTGGGGGGGAGCAGTACTTC.

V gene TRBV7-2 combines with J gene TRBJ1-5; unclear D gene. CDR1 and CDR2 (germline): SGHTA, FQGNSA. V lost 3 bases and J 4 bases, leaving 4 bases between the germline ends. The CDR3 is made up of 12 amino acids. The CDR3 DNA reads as TGTGCCAGCAGCTTGGTGAATCAGCCCCAGCATTTT. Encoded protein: CASSLVNQPQHF.

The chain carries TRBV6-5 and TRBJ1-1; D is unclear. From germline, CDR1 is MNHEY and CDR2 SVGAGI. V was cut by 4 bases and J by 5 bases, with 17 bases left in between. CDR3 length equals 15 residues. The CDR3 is CASSSEAGSITEAFF. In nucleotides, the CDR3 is TGTGCCAGCAGTTCGGAAGCGGGGTCGATTACTGAAGCTTTCTTT.

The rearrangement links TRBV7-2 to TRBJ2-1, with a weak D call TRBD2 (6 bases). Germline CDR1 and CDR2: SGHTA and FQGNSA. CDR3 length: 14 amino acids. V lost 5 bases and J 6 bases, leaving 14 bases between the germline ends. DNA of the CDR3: TGTGCCAGCAGCGGGCCGGGGACTCCCAATGAGCAGTTCTTC. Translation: CASSGPGTPNEQFF.

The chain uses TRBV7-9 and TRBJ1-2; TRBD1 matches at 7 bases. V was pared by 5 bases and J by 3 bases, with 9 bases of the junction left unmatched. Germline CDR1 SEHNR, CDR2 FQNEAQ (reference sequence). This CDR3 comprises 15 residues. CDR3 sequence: CASSGGQKKHYGYTF. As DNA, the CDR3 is TGTGCCAGCAGCGGGGGACAGAAAAAACACTATGGCTACACCTTC.

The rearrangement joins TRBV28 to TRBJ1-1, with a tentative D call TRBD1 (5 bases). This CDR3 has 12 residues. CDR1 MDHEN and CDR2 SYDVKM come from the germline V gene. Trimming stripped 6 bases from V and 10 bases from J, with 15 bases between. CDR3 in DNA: TGTGCCAGCAGCGAGGGACTTCTAGGAGCTTTCTTT. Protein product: CASSEGLLGAFF.

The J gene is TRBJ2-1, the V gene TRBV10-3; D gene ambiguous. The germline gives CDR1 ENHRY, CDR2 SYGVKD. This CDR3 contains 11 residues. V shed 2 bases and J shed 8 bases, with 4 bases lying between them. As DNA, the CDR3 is TGTGCCATCAGTGAGAGTTATGAGCAGTTCTTC. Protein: CAISESYEQFF.

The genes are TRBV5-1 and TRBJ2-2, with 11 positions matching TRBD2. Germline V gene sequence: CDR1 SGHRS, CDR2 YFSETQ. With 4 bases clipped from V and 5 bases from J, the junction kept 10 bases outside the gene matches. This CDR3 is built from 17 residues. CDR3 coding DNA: TGCGCCAGCAGCGGGGGGACTAGCGGAAAAGGGACCGGGGAGCTGTTTTTT. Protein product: CASSGGTSGKGTGELFF.

The CDR3 DNA follows: TGTGCCAGCAGCGAGACTAGTGGTTTTGTGCATGAGCAGTTCTTC. This sequence encodes CASSETSGFVHEQFF. The chain uses TRBV9 and TRBJ2-1; a weak D match, TRBD2 (6 bases). Trimming removed 3 bases at V and 8 bases at J, with 18 bases between. CDR3 length: 15 residues. Germline V lookup: CDR1 SGDLS, CDR2 YYNGEE.

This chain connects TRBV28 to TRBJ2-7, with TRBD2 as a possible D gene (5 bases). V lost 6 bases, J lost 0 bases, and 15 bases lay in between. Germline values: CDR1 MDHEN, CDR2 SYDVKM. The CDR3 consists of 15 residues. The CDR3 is CASSTYNGLSYEQYF. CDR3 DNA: TGTGCCAGCAGCACATACAACGGACTCTCCTACGAGCAGTACTTC.

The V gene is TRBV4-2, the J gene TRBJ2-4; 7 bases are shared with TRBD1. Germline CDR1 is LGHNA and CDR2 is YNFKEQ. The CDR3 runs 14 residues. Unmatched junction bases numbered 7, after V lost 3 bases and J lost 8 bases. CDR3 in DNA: TGTGCCAGCAGCCAGGAAACAGGGGCAGACATTCAGTACTTC. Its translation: CASSQETGADIQYF.

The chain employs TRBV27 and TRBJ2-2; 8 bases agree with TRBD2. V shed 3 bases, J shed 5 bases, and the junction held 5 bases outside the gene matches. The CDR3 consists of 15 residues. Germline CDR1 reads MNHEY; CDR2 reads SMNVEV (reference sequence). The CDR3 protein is CASSFGRAKTGELFF. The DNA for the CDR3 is TGTGCCAGCAGTTTCGGGAGGGCCAAGACCGGGGAGCTGTTTTTT.

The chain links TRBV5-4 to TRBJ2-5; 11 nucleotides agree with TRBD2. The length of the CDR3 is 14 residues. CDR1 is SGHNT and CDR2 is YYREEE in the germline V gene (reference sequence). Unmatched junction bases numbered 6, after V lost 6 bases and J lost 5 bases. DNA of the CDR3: TGTGCCAGCACCGTAGCGGGAGGGTTGGAGACCCAGTACTTC. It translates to CASTVAGGLETQYF.

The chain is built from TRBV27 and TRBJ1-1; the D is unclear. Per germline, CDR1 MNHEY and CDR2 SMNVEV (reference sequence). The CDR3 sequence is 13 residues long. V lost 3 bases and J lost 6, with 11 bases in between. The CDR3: CASSFGGRSEAFF. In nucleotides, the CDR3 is TGTGCCAGCAGTTTTGGAGGACGATCTGAAGCTTTCTTT.

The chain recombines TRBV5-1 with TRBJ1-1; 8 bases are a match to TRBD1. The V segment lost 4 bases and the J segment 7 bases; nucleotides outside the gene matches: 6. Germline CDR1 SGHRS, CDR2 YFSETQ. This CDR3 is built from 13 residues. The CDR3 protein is CASSPRTGFEAFF. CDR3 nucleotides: TGCGCCAGCAGCCCCCGGACAGGGTTTGAAGCTTTCTTT.